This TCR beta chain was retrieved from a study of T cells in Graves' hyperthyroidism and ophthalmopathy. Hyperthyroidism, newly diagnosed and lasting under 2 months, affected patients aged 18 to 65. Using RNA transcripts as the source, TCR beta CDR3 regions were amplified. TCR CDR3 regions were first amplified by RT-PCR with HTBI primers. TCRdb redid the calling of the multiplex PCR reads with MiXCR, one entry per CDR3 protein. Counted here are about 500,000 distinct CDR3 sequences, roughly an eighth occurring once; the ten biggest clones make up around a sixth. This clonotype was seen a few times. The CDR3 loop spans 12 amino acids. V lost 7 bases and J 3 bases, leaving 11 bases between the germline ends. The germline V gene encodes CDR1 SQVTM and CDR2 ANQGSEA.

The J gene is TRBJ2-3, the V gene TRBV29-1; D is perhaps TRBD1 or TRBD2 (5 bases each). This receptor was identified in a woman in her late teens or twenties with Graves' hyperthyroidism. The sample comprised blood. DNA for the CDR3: TGCAGCGGAGGGGTATCTACAGATACGCAGTATTTT. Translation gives CSGGVSTDTQYF.